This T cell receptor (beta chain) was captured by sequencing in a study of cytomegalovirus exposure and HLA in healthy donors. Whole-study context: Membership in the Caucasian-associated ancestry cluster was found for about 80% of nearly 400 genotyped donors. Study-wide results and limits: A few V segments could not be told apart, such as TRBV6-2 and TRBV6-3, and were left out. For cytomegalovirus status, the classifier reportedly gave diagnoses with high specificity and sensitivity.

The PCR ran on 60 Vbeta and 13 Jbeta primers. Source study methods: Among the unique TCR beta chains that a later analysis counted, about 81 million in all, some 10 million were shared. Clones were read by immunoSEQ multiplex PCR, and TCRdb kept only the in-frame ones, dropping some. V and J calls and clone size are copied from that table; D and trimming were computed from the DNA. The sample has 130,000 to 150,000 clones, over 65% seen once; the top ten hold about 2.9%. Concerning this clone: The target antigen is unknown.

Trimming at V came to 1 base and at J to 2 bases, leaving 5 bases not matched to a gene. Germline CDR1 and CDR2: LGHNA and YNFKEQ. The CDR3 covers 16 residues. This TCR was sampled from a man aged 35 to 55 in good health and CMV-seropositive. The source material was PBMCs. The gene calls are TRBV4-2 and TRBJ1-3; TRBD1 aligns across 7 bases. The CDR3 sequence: CASSQARGPTGNTIYF. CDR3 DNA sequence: TGTGCCAGCAGCCAAGCGAGGGGGCCTACTGGAAACACCATATATTTT.